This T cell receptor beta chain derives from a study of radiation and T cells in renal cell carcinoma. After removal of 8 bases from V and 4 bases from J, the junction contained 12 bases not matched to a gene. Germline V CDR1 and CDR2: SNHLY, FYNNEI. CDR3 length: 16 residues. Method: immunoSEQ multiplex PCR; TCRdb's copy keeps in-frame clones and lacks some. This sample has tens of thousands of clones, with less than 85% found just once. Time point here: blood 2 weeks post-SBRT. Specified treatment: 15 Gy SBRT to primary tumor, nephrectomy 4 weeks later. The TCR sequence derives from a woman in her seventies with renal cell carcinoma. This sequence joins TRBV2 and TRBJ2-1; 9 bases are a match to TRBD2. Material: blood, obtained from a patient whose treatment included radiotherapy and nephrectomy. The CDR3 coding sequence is TGTGCCAGCGGAGGGGGGGTAGCGGGAGAGTACAATGAGCAGTTCTTC. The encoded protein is CASGGGVAGEYNEQFF.